This T cell receptor beta chain was sequenced in a study of T cells in Graves' hyperthyroidism and ophthalmopathy (dated by TCRdb to between 2018 and 2021). In the study overall: To identify distinguishing TCR V-J signatures, a discovery cohort of some 100 patients was used, comprising some 45 with Graves' ophthalmopathy and around 57 with stable Graves' hyperthyroidism. In addition, the study compared T-cell repertoires in thyroid tissue and in blood from six Graves' hyperthyroidism patients. According to the paper, TCR Vbeta CDR3 sequencing was carried out on around 140 peripheral blood samples, which came from 40 to 45 ophthalmopathy, 70 to 80 hyperthyroidism and approximately 17 progressor patients. After blood sampling, hyperthyroidism patients were treated with methimazole at a starting dose of 30 mg daily, and ophthalmopathy patients were treated with high-dose intravenous methylprednisolone. Prospective prediction of ophthalmopathy was tested in an independent validation cohort of under 20 hyperthyroidism patients and 17 patients who later progressed to ophthalmopathy. The 100 discovery patients were randomly split 7:3 into training and test sets.

On the study overall, not on this receptor specifically: Ophthalmopathy was separated from stable hyperthyroidism by a 13 V-J signature model, with just over 85% sensitivity and around 81% specificity obtained in cross-validation and 80%/75% obtained in testing. Sample size was not statistically predetermined, and blinding of investigators to group allocation was not performed. Most expanded thyroid clonotypes (frequency above 0.001) were also detected in blood, suggesting blood repertoires may reflect thyroid immune responses. In validation, the model predicted progression to ophthalmopathy a median of 6.5 months before onset, with 65% to 71% sensitivity and 72.22% specificity.

TCR beta CDR3 regions were amplified from RNA transcripts. The first round of RT-PCR for the TCR CDR3 was performed with the HTBI primer set and the Qiagen OneStep RT-PCR kit. The libraries were constructed in a second round of multiplex PCR and then size-selected and purified. The libraries were sequenced on an Illumina HiSeq2000 using paired-end 100 bp reads. Per the source publication's procedure: SOAPnuke was used to process the raw data, removing reads that contained adapters or uncalled bases, had a mean Phred below 15, or lacked an exact match to the constant primer or identifier. COPE v1.2.5 was used to merge high-quality paired reads, and clonotypes were defined as unique nucleotide sequences. MiTCR v1.1 was used to align the clonotypes against IMGT TRBV, TRBD and TRBJ reference segments. The analysis was restricted to V-J combinations with a frequency above 0.0001, which together covered approximately 99% of the repertoires. A TCS score was defined as the ratio between F50 (clonal expansion) and ExV (chaos), using BLOSUM62-based TCRdist between CDR3 peptides within each V-J. Welch's t-statistics and random forest reduced just over 500 V-J features to 10 to 15, which were used in a naive Bayes classifier (R e1071). The Morisita-Horn index was used to measure how similar the thyroid and blood repertoires were. The public reads were reanalyzed by TCRdb: fastp trimming at Q25, MiXCR alignment, in-frame beta chains only. Merged by CDR3 protein, the rows form single entries marked with the most common genes and DNA. Clone size and V and J calls follow TCRdb, not the original study. Here the sample has approximately 700,000 distinct CDR3 sequences; less than 45% occur a single time. More than 7% of the sample rests with the top ten.

Comments on this clonotype: What antigen it recognizes has not been identified. An end of the junction differs from the germline gene, which may be a read error.

Any patient with an uncontrolled infection, another autoimmune disease, pregnancy or lactation was excluded. Diagnoses were established on the basis of clinical symptoms, serum thyroxine and TRAb, thyroid ultrasound, and orbital computed tomography. Trizol reagent was used to extract total RNA, and RNA quality was then checked on an Agilent 2100 Bioanalyzer. Including cysteine and phenylalanine, the CDR3 has 14 amino acids. Just the 42-base CDR3 DNA is kept, in frame starting at base 1. CDR1 and CDR2 are read off the germline V gene (reference sequence) as SEHNR and FQNEAQ. The TCR comes from an adult man with Graves' disease, either hyperthyroidism or ophthalmopathy (not recorded which). The sequenced sample consisted of peripheral blood or thyroid tissue (not recorded which). This chain joins TRBV7-9 to TRBJ1-2; TRBD1 might be the D gene, on 6 matching bases. The DNA is TGTGCCACCAGCAGTGTACAGGGCAGCGGTGGCTACACCTTC. This is translated as CATSSVQGSGGYTF. Supplemented by the reference TRBV7-9 and TRBJ1-2 proteins around the CDR3, the complete variable domain is DTGVSQNPRHKITKRGQNVTFRCDPISEHNRLYWYRQTLGQGPEFLTYFQNEAQLEKSRLLSDRFSAERPKGSFSTLEIQRTEQGDSAMYLCATSSVQGSGGYTFGSGTRLTVV.